This TCR beta chain was sequenced during a study of HIV-infected patients and healthy controls. Relative to its sample, this clonotype is medium-sized. Antigen: not known. Study results and limitations: Untreated HIV+ repertoires had roughly threefold fewer distinct CDR3s and lower Shannon diversity than healthy controls.

cDNA was made from approximately 0.55 ug RNA using alpha and beta constant primers. Separate chain-specific third strand synthesis with multiplexing indices produced the alpha and beta libraries. Ligation attached cDNA to a 5' RACE adapter that carried a random hexamer and SP2 site. Second strand DNA was synthesized using a primer at the SP2 site. Using its own MiXCR run on the 5' RACE reads, TCRdb lists one record per CDR3 protein. This repertoire shows around 4,300 distinct CDR3 sequences, around 5.2% found once; its top ten account for approximately 35%. Roughly three months, about 14 weeks, into antiretroviral therapy, follow-up blood was collected. The repertoire came from unfractionated whole blood and reflected all unsorted peripheral T cells. Trimming left V 6 bases short and J 4 bases short, with 15 bases between. The CDR3 is made up of 14 amino acids. Germline lookup yields CDR1 MDHEN and CDR2 SYDVKM.

The material sequenced was blood, taken during antiretroviral therapy. This receptor was obtained from an adult with HIV infection. The rearrangement links TRBV28 to TRBJ1-2, with D unresolved. The CDR3 DNA sequence: TGTGCCAGCAGCACTACCCTCCAGCTCTATGGCTACACCTTC. Its translation is CASSTTLQLYGYTF.